This TCR beta chain was captured by sequencing in a study of beta chain features in type 1 diabetes. Study findings and constraints: Whether HLA type influences TCRB rearrangement remained unresolved here. The naive, central memory and Treg TCRB repertoires showed an apparent similarity that was greater among patients than among healthy donors.

This clone showed up just a few times. Antigen: not known. This CDR3 has 13 residues. V dropped 5 bases and J dropped 1 base, with 8 bases sitting between them. CDR1 is SGHRS and CDR2 is YFSETQ in the germline V gene. Expressed TCRB transcripts were sequenced because the isolated RNA had all been reverse transcribed beforehand. The protocol was immunoSEQ multiplex PCR, while the TCRdb copy is restricted to in-frame clones and leaves out a portion. This sample has 120,000 to 150,000 clones, with 10% found just once. This chain links TRBV5-1 with TRBJ2-3; a possible D gene is TRBD2 (5 bases). The sample was naive CD4+ T cells from blood. The TCR comes from a man in his late teens or twenties in good health. CDR3 region: CASRVSGTDTQYF. The CDR3 DNA reads as TGCGCCAGCAGGGTTAGCGGCACAGATACGCAGTATTTT. Full variable domain (missing parts from reference TRBV5-1 and TRBJ2-3): KAGVTQTPRYLIKTRGQQVTLSCSPISGHRSVSWYQQTPGQGLQFLFEYFSETQRNKGNFPGRFSGRQFSNSRSEMNVSTLELGDSALYLCASRVSGTDTQYFGPGTRLTVL.